This is a list of T cell receptor beta chains from one sample in a study of identical twins. From the 5' RACE reads, TCRdb called clonotypes with MiXCR, one entry per CDR3 protein. Of 1,800,000 or so distinct CDR3 sequences listed, less than 35% are singletons. Sequencing used cord blood. All receptors come from a newborn girl in good health. The CDR3 runs from the conserved cysteine through the conserved F or W. The order of the fields is D gene, V gene, J gene, clone size, CDR3 DNA, CDR3 protein. A D gene is named only where the DNA matches it firmly. Clone sizes are given selectively: once, few, many, or a class where the clone is expanded.

D gene: TRBD2
V gene: TRBV6-5
J gene: TRBJ2-5
clone size: .
CDR3 DNA: TGTGCCAGCAGTTACTCTCTAGCGGGAGGGGAGGAGCAGTACTTC
CDR3 protein: CASSYSLAGGEEQYF

D gene: TRBD1
V gene: TRBV14
J gene: TRBJ1-2
clone size: .
CDR3 DNA: TGTGCCAGCAGCCACGGGACAGGGACCTATGGCTACACCTTC
CDR3 protein: CASSHGTGTYGYTF

D gene: .
V gene: TRBV5-1
J gene: TRBJ2-1
clone size: few
CDR3 DNA: TGCGCCAGCAGCACTGTCAGGACAGGGACTATGGCCGACAATGAGCAGTTCTTC
CDR3 protein: CASSTVRTGTMADNEQFF

D gene: .
V gene: TRBV28
J gene: TRBJ2-3
clone size: .
CDR3 DNA: TGTGCCATTGGTCCGGATACGCAGTATTTT
CDR3 protein: CAIGPDTQYF

D gene: TRBD2
V gene: TRBV5-6
J gene: TRBJ2-3
clone size: few
CDR3 DNA: TGTGCCAGCAGCTTGTTCCGGCTGGCGGGGGGTAGCACAGATACGCAGTATTTT
CDR3 protein: CASSLFRLAGGSTDTQYF

D gene: .
V gene: TRBV20-1
J gene: TRBJ2-1
clone size: .
CDR3 DNA: TGCAGTGCCCGCGTAGGGTGGGGGAAAAATGAGCAGTTCTTC
CDR3 protein: CSARVGWGKNEQFF

D gene: .
V gene: TRBV5-1
J gene: TRBJ2-7
clone size: few
CDR3 DNA: TGCGCCAGCAGCCAGGACACCGACTCCTACGAGCAGTACTTC
CDR3 protein: CASSQDTDSYEQYF

D gene: .
V gene: TRBV28
J gene: TRBJ2-2
clone size: .
CDR3 DNA: TGTGCCAGCGATCCCCGGGGTACCGGGGAGCTGTTTTTT
CDR3 protein: CASDPRGTGELFF

D gene: .
V gene: TRBV2
J gene: TRBJ1-6
clone size: .
CDR3 DNA: TGTGCCAGCAGTGTGTGGGAGGGTAATTCACCCCTCCACTTT
CDR3 protein: CASSVWEGNSPLHF

D gene: .
V gene: TRBV6-6
J gene: TRBJ2-7
clone size: many
CDR3 DNA: TGTGCCAGCACCATGGATTTTAACTCCTACGAGCAGTACTTC
CDR3 protein: CASTMDFNSYEQYF

D gene: TRBD1
V gene: TRBV27
J gene: TRBJ2-7
clone size: few
CDR3 DNA: TGTGCCAGCAGTTTAAAGTGGACAGGGGGCAAGGTCTACGAGCAGTACTTC
CDR3 protein: CASSLKWTGGKVYEQYF

D gene: .
V gene: TRBV5-6
J gene: TRBJ1-5
clone size: .
CDR3 DNA: TGTGCCAGCAGCTCCTGGGTAGGGAGCAATCAGCCCCAGCATTTT
CDR3 protein: CASSSWVGSNQPQHF

D gene: TRBD2
V gene: TRBV5-1
J gene: TRBJ2-3
clone size: few
CDR3 DNA: TGCGCCAGCAGCTTCGGGGGGGCAAGTGCAGATACGCAGTATTTT
CDR3 protein: CASSFGGASADTQYF

D gene: .
V gene: TRBV27
J gene: TRBJ2-1
clone size: .
CDR3 DNA: TGTGCCAGCAGTCTCTACTGGCCCTATTTAAAAGAGACCCAGTTCTTC
CDR3 protein: CASSLYWPYLKETQFF

D gene: TRBD2
V gene: TRBV7-2
J gene: TRBJ2-3
clone size: .
CDR3 DNA: TGTGCCAGCAGCTTAGCGCACGCGACTAGCGGGAGGATCACAGATACGCAGGATTTT
CDR3 protein: CASSLAHATSGRITDTQDF

D gene: .
V gene: TRBV12-3/TRBV12-4
J gene: TRBJ1-2
clone size: many
CDR3 DNA: TGTGCCAGCAGTTCCTCCGGGACGGTATATGGCTACACCTTC
CDR3 protein: CASSSSGTVYGYTF

D gene: .
V gene: TRBV5-1
J gene: TRBJ1-2
clone size: .
CDR3 DNA: TGCGCCAGCAGCTTGGGGCAATCAGAAAACTATGGCTACACCTTC
CDR3 protein: CASSLGQSENYGYTF

D gene: .
V gene: TRBV18
J gene: TRBJ1-2
clone size: .
CDR3 DNA: TGTGCCAGCTCACCACTAAGGGGCGCGGACTATGGCTACACCTTC
CDR3 protein: CASSPLRGADYGYTF

D gene: .
V gene: TRBV27
J gene: TRBJ1-4
clone size: few
CDR3 DNA: TGTGCCAGCAGTTTATCGGGACGGATTGAAAAACTGTTTTTT
CDR3 protein: CASSLSGRIEKLFF

D gene: TRBD2
V gene: TRBV19
J gene: TRBJ2-1
clone size: once
CDR3 DNA: TGTGCCAGTAGTATAGGGACTAGCGGGGCCTCCTACAATGAGCGGTTCTTC
CDR3 protein: CASSIGTSGASYNERFF

D gene: .
V gene: TRBV10-3
J gene: TRBJ2-3
clone size: .
CDR3 DNA: TGTGCCATCAGGAGGGGCTCCGGAGCTCGGCCCACAGATACGCAGTATTTT
CDR3 protein: CAIRRGSGARPTDTQYF

D gene: .
V gene: TRBV27
J gene: TRBJ2-3
clone size: .
CDR3 DNA: TGTGCCGGCAGTTTCTGGGGCGGGGAAGATACGCAGTATTTT
CDR3 protein: CAGSFWGGEDTQYF

D gene: TRBD2
V gene: TRBV4-1
J gene: TRBJ2-3
clone size: .
CDR3 DNA: TGCGCCAGCAGCCAAGATAGCGGGAGGGCCCGCGATACGCAGTATTTT
CDR3 protein: CASSQDSGRARDTQYF

D gene: TRBD2
V gene: TRBV5-1
J gene: TRBJ2-1
clone size: .
CDR3 DNA: TGCGCCAGCAGCTTGGGCGGACTAGTCACTGAGCAGTTCTTC
CDR3 protein: CASSLGGLVTEQFF

D gene: .
V gene: TRBV7-2
J gene: TRBJ1-3
clone size: .
CDR3 DNA: TGTGCCAGCAGCTTAGACAGACTCCCTGGAAACACCATATATTTT
CDR3 protein: CASSLDRLPGNTIYF

D gene: .
V gene: TRBV27
J gene: TRBJ1-5
clone size: once
CDR3 DNA: TGTGCCAGCAGCCCATCATTTGGGGGCAATCAGCCCCAGCATTTT
CDR3 protein: CASSPSFGGNQPQHF

D gene: .
V gene: TRBV19
J gene: TRBJ1-2
clone size: few
CDR3 DNA: TGTGCCAGTAGTACCAGCAGGGGTCTGGGCTACACCTTC
CDR3 protein: CASSTSRGLGYTF

D gene: TRBD1
V gene: TRBV10-2
J gene: TRBJ1-2
clone size: .
CDR3 DNA: TGCGCCAGCACAGGGGGTGGCTATGGCTACACCTTC
CDR3 protein: CASTGGGYGYTF

D gene: TRBD2
V gene: TRBV4-1
J gene: TRBJ2-7
clone size: .
CDR3 DNA: TGCGCCAGCAGCCAAGATACTAGGCGGGAGGTCTACGAGCAGTACTTC
CDR3 protein: CASSQDTRREVYEQYF

D gene: .
V gene: TRBV6-1
J gene: TRBJ2-1
clone size: once
CDR3 DNA: TGTGCCAGCACCAAAAGGGGCTACAATGAGCAGTTCTTC
CDR3 protein: CASTKRGYNEQFF

D gene: .
V gene: TRBV7-2
J gene: TRBJ1-1
clone size: .
CDR3 DNA: TGTGCCAGCAGCTTAGGGGGGGGGCCCCAAGACACTGAAGCTTTCTTT
CDR3 protein: CASSLGGGPQDTEAFF

D gene: .
V gene: TRBV13
J gene: TRBJ2-3
clone size: many
CDR3 DNA: TGTGCCAGCAGCTTAAAGTCGGGAGGCACAGATACGCAGTATTTT
CDR3 protein: CASSLKSGGTDTQYF

D gene: TRBD2
V gene: TRBV10-3
J gene: TRBJ2-1
clone size: .
CDR3 DNA: TGTGCCATCAGTGAGTCGACTAGCGGGTATTACAATGAGCAGTTCTTC
CDR3 protein: CAISESTSGYYNEQFF

D gene: .
V gene: TRBV3-1
J gene: TRBJ2-3
clone size: many
CDR3 DNA: TGTGCCAGCAGCCAAGGGCTAGTCACAGATACGCAGTATTTT
CDR3 protein: CASSQGLVTDTQYF

D gene: .
V gene: TRBV28
J gene: TRBJ2-1
clone size: .
CDR3 DNA: TGTGCCAGCAGGACCCTGACGTCTGAGCAGTTCTTC
CDR3 protein: CASRTLTSEQFF

D gene: .
V gene: TRBV12-3/TRBV12-4
J gene: TRBJ1-1
clone size: few
CDR3 DNA: TGTGCCAGCAGTCCCATCGTAATTCACACTGAAGCTTTCTTT
CDR3 protein: CASSPIVIHTEAFF

D gene: TRBD2
V gene: TRBV9
J gene: TRBJ2-5
clone size: few
CDR3 DNA: TGTGCCAGCAGCTTCGGACTAGCGGAAAGAGAGCAGTACTTC
CDR3 protein: CASSFGLAEREQYF

D gene: .
V gene: TRBV21-1
J gene: TRBJ2-5
clone size: few
CDR3 DNA: TGTGCCAGCAGCAAAGAGGGTCGTAACCTCCAAGAGACCCAGTACTTC
CDR3 protein: CASSKEGRNLQETQYF

D gene: TRBD1
V gene: TRBV6-1
J gene: TRBJ1-6
clone size: few
CDR3 DNA: TGTGCCAGCACGCTAGACAGGGGGAATTCACCCCTCCACTTT
CDR3 protein: CASTLDRGNSPLHF